These T cell receptor beta chains were read from a single sample in a study of regulatory T cells in long-lasting Graves disease. From the multiplex PCR reads, TCRdb called clonotypes with MiXCR, one entry per CDR3 protein. This table holds around 510,000 distinct CDR3 sequences, 20% found once. Sequenced material: peripheral blood mononuclear cells (PBMCs), taken when the disease was refractory, from a patient treated with antithyroid drugs. Receptors were obtained from a female donor with Graves disease. The CDR3 runs from the conserved cysteine through the conserved F or W. Each record gives: J gene, D gene, clone size, V gene, CDR3 DNA, CDR3 protein. The D gene is left open where the match is weak. Clone size is shown for a subset of rows, as once, few, many or a class of expanded clone.

>TRBJ2-7|.|many|TRBV3-1
TGTGCCAGCAGCCAAGGGGTGGGAGTTCGGTACGAGCAGTACTTC
CASSQGVGVRYEQYF
>TRBJ1-1|.|few|TRBV29-1
TGCAGCGTTGAACACGACACGGTTGAAGCTTTCTTT
CSVEHDTVEAFF
>TRBJ1-3|TRBD1|.|TRBV3-1
TGTGCCAGCAGCCAAACAGGGGCTGACGGAAACACCATATATTTT
CASSQTGADGNTIYF
>TRBJ2-7|TRBD2|many|TRBV20-1
TGCAGTGCTACCCCGCCGGGACTAGCGGCATACGAGCAGTACTTC
CSATPPGLAAYEQYF
>TRBJ2-5|.|.|TRBV19
TGTGCCAGTAGTGGACAAGAAACAGGGGAGGCATGGGAGACCCAGTACTTC
CASSGQETGEAWETQYF
>TRBJ2-2|.|.|TRBV29-1
TGCAGCGGTAAGGGATTGAACACCGGGGAGCTGTTTTTT
CSGKGLNTGELFF
>TRBJ1-2|TRBD1|.|TRBV4-1
TGCGCCAGCAGCCAAGATCCCGAGACAGGGGCCCTCTATGGCTACACCTTC
CASSQDPETGALYGYTF
>TRBJ2-7|.|many|TRBV28
TGTGCCAGCAGCCGCACAGGGTATACCCACGAGCAGTACTTC
CASSRTGYTHEQYF
>TRBJ2-3|.|few|TRBV7-8
TGTGCCAGCAGCTTAGGTGGGACCCGCACAGATACGCAGTATTTT
CASSLGGTRTDTQYF
>TRBJ1-1|.|few|TRBV19
TGTGCCAGTAGTAACCGGGCAGGGATGAACACTGAAGCTTTCTTT
CASSNRAGMNTEAFF
>TRBJ1-2|.|many|TRBV18
TGTGCCAGCTCACCACCGTCAGATAGGGATGGCTACACCTTC
CASSPPSDRDGYTF
>TRBJ2-3|TRBD2|once|TRBV29-1
TGCAGCGTTGATGAGCGGGGACGCACAGATACGCAGTATTTT
CSVDERGRTDTQYF
>TRBJ2-3|TRBD1|.|TRBV30
TGTGCCTGGGGTGAGACAGGGCAGCGTACGCAGTATTTT
CAWGETGQRTQYF
>TRBJ2-5|TRBD2|many|TRBV28
TGTGCCAGCAGACCCACTAGCGCCGTGGCGACCCAGTACTTC
CASRPTSAVATQYF
>TRBJ2-2|TRBD2|.|TRBV5-6
TGTGCCAGCAGCTTGGTTGCGGGAGGGCCCGGCGGGGAGCTGTTTTTT
CASSLVAGGPGGELFF
>TRBJ2-7|TRBD2|.|TRBV5-1
TGCGCCAGCAGCCCGGGACTAGTGACGAACGAGCAGTACTTC
CASSPGLVTNEQYF
>TRBJ1-2|.|few|TRBV7-9
TGTGCCAGCAGCCATAGGGATGGACCCTATGGCTACACCTTC
CASSHRDGPYGYTF
>TRBJ1-2|.|.|TRBV6-1
TGTGCCAGCAGGGAAATGGACAGAGAGTACGAGTATGGCTACACCTTC
CASREMDREYEYGYTF
>TRBJ2-2|TRBD1|many|TRBV24-1
TGTGCCACCAGTGACCTCGGGACAGTGAACACCGGGGAGCTGTTTTTT
CATSDLGTVNTGELFF
>TRBJ2-2|.|many|TRBV9
TGTGCCAGCAGCAAACGGAACACCGGGGAGCTGTTTTTT
CASSKRNTGELFF
>TRBJ2-7|.|few|TRBV6-1
TGTGCCAGCAGTGTACAGGGATTATCTCGGGAGCAGTACTTC
CASSVQGLSREQYF
>TRBJ2-7|.|.|TRBV7-9
TGTGCCAGCAGCGTGATACCCTACGAGCAGTACTTC
CASSVIPYEQYF
>TRBJ2-7|.|few|TRBV28
TGTGCCAGCAGTTCCTTAGGGACCCCTGGGGAGCAGTACTTC
CASSSLGTPGEQYF
>TRBJ1-4|.|.|TRBV5-1
TGCGCCAGCAGCTTGAGTATCCGTGGGGCAACTAATGAAAAACTGTTTTTT
CASSLSIRGATNEKLFF
>TRBJ2-7|TRBD2|.|TRBV11-2
TGTGCCAGCAGCTTAGATCCTAGCGGCCTGGGAGAGCAGTACTTC
CASSLDPSGLGEQYF
>TRBJ1-1|.|many|TRBV3-1
TGTGCCAGCAGCCAAGCCACAGGCAGGAACACTGAAGCTTTCTTT
CASSQATGRNTEAFF
>TRBJ2-1|.|.|TRBV6-2/TRBV6-3
TGTGCCAGCAGTTACTCGCCTGTTGGTGGAATCGGGAACAATGAGCAGTTCTTC
CASSYSPVGGIGNNEQFF
>TRBJ2-3|TRBD2|.|TRBV2
TGTGCCGTCCGGGAGCGGGGGAGCACAGATACGCAGTATTTT
CAVRERGSTDTQYF
>TRBJ2-7|.|.|TRBV27
TGTGCCAGCAGTTCTGGGGTTCGGGGGTCCGAGCAGTACTTC
CASSSGVRGSEQYF
>TRBJ1-2|.|many|TRBV27
TGTGCCAGCAAGGGGGACCGCCACTATGGCTACACCTTC
CASKGDRHYGYTF
>TRBJ2-7|.|many|TRBV28
TGTGCCAGCAGTTCTGACTCTCTGTCCTACGAGCAGTACTTC
CASSSDSLSYEQYF
>TRBJ2-5|.|few|TRBV7-9
TGTGCCAGCAGCCTCCGAATAGGTGGGGGAGAGACCCAGTACTTC
CASSLRIGGGETQYF
>TRBJ1-5|.|.|TRBV9
TGTGCCAGCAGCGCCCTTGGGGGAGGCAATCAGCCCCAGCATTTT
CASSALGGGNQPQHF
>TRBJ2-2|TRBD1|many|TRBV24-1
TGTGCCACCAGGGCAGGGGGCAACACCGGGGAGCTGTTTTTT
CATRAGGNTGELFF
>TRBJ2-3|TRBD2|once|TRBV7-7
TGTGCTAGCAGCGGGGAGCATGCGGATACGCAGTATTTT
CASSGEHADTQYF
>TRBJ2-3|TRBD2|few|TRBV20-1
TGCAGTGCCCCAGGACTAGCGGGAGCAGATACGCAGTATTTT
CSAPGLAGADTQYF
>TRBJ2-2|.|.|TRBV27
TGTGCCAGCAGTTCCAAAGATGGGGGCACCGGGGAGCTGTTTTTT
CASSSKDGGTGELFF
>TRBJ1-2|.|many|TRBV7-2
TGTGCCAGCACCTCCAGTCCCAGGACCCTATCGGGCTACACCTTC
CASTSSPRTLSGYTF